The present TCR beta chain was sequenced within a study of PD-L1 blockade in urothelial cancer. The overall study: Each patient had 0 to 3 earlier chemotherapy regimens. T cells numbered a median of approximately 140,000 in the blood samples.

The sample's time point: pretreatment peripheral blood. Trimming at V came to 5 bases and at J to 4 bases, leaving 9 bases not matched to a gene. Germline V gives CDR1 SGHTA, CDR2 FQGNSA. The length of the CDR3 is 15 residues. The protocol was immunoSEQ multiplex PCR, while the TCRdb copy is restricted to in-frame clones and leaves out a portion. Among just under 65,000 clones listed, more than 80% were seen once. The TCR comes from a man between 65 and 85 years old with urothelial cancer. V usage is TRBV7-2 and J usage is TRBJ2-7; TRBD2 agrees at 9 bases. The input for sequencing was PBMCs, taken around atezolizumab (anti-PD-L1) treatment. The CDR3 DNA is TGTGCCAGCAGCCCCGACGGGACTAGCTTATACGAGCAGTACTTC. Its protein product is CASSPDGTSLYEQYF.